The source of this T cell receptor beta chain is a study of yellow fever vaccine responses in identical twins. Study-wide findings and caveats: It has been reported that, in twins, the vaccine T cell response seemed partly convergent and partly personalized.

A single record per CDR3 protein comes from TCRdb applying MiXCR to the RT-PCR reads. Among fewer than 4,000 distinct CDR3 sequences listed, nearly 90% were seen once. V was cut by 4 bases and J by 9 bases, with 10 bases left in between. There are 12 residues in the CDR3. Looked up from germline, CDR1 is LGHNT and CDR2 is FRNRAP. A single count supports this clonotype. The antigen remains undetermined. This chain links TRBV12-5 with TRBJ2-1; possible D gene TRBD1, 6 bases. Material: T cells from blood (PBMCs), unsorted or a sorted subset (not recorded which), obtained before or after yellow fever vaccination (not recorded which). The TCR sequence derives from a woman younger than 30 who received the yellow fever vaccine. CDR3 loop: CASGSTDSEQFF. CDR3 DNA sequence: TGTGCTAGTGGTTCAACGGACAGTGAGCAGTTCTTC.